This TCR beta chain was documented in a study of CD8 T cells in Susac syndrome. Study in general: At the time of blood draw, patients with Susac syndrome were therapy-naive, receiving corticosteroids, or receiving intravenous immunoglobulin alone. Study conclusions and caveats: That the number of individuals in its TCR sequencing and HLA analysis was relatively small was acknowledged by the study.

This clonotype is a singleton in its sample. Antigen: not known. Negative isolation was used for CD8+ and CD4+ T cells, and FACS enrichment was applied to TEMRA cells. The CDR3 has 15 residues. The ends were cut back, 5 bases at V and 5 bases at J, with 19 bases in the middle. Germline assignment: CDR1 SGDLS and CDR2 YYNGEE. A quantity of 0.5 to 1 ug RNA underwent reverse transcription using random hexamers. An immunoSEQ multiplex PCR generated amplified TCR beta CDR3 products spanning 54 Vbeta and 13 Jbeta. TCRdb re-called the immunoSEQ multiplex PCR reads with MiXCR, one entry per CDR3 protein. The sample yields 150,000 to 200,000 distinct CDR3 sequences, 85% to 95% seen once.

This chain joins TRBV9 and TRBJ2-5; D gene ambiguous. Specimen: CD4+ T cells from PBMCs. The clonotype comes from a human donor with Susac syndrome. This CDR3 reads CASRSGLVPRETQYF. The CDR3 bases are TGTGCCAGCAGAAGTGGGCTAGTCCCCCGGGAGACCCAGTACTTC.